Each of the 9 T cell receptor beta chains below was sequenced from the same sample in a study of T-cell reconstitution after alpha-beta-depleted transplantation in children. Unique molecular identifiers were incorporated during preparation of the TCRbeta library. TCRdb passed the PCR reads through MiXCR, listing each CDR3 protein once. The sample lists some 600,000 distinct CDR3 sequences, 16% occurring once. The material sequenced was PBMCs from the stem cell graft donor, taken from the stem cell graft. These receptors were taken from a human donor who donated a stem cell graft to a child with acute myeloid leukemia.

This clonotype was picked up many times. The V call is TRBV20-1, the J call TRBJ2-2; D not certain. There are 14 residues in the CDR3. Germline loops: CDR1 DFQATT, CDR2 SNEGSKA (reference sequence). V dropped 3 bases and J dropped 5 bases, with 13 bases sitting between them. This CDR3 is CSASWNSVTGELFF. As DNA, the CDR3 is TGCAGTGCTAGCTGGAACAGCGTAACCGGGGAGCTGTTTTTT.

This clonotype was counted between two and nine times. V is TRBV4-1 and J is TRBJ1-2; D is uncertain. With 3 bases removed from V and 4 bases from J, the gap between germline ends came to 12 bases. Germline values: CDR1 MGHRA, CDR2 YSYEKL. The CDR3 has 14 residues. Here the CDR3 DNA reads TGCGCCAGCAGCCAGCCGGATTTCGGCTATGGCTACACCTTC. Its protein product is CASSQPDFGYGYTF.

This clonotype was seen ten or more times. CDR3: CSARPAFPHSPLHF. The CDR3 DNA follows: TGCAGTGCTAGGCCTGCATTCCCTCATTCACCCCTCCACTTT. This chain uses TRBV20-1 with TRBJ1-6, with D uncertain. The CDR3 has 14 amino acids. Germline assignment: CDR1 DFQATT and CDR2 SNEGSKA (reference sequence). V lost 3 bases and J lost 8, with 14 bases in between.

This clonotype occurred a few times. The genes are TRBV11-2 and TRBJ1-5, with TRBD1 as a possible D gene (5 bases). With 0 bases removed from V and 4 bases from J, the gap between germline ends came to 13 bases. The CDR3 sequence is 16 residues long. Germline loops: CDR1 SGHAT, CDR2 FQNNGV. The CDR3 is CASSLEGGAGNQPQHF. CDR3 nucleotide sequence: TGTGCCAGCAGCTTAGAGGGCGGGGCAGGGAATCAGCCCCAGCATTTT. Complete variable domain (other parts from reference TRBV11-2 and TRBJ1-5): EAGVAQSPRYKIIEKRQSVAFWCNPISGHATLYWYQQILGQGPKLLIQFQNNGVVDDSQLPKDRFSAERLKGVDSTLKIQPAKLEDSAVYLCASSLEGGAGNQPQHFGDGTRLSIL.

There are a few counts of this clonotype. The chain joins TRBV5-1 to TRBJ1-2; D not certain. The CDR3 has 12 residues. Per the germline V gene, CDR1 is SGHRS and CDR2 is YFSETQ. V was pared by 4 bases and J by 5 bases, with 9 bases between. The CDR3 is CASSMDRYGYTF. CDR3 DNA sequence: TGCGCCAGCAGCATGGACCGTTATGGCTACACCTTC.

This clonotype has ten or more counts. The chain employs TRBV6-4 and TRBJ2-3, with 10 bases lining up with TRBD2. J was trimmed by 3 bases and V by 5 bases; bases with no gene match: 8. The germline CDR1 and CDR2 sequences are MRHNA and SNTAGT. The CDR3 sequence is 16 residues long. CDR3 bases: TGTGCCAGCAGTAGCGGGGGGGCCTTGGAAACAGATACGCAGTATTTT. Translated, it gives CASSSGGALETDTQYF.

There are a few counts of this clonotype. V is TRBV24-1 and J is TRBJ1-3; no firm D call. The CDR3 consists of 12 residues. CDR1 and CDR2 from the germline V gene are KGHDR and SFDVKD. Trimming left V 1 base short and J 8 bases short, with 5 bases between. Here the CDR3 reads CATSDFEDTIYF. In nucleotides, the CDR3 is TGTGCCACCAGTGATTTCGAGGACACCATATATTTT.

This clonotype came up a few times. CDR3 sequence (DNA): TGTGCCAGCAGTCTCGGGACAGGCGGTCTTGGAAACATTCAGTACTTC. It is translated as CASSLGTGGLGNIQYF. J is TRBJ2-4 and V is TRBV12-3 or TRBV12-4, with 8 bases lining up with TRBD1. The V and J ends lost 5 bases and 6 bases, in that order; junction bases with no gene match: 12. This CDR3 region has 16 residues.

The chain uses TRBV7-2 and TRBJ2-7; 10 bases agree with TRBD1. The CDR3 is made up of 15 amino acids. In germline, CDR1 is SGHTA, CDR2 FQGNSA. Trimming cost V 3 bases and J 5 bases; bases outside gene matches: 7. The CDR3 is CASSFRDRGSNEQYF. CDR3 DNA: TGTGCCAGCAGCTTCCGGGACAGGGGTTCCAACGAGCAGTACTTC.